Each of the 25 T cell receptor beta chains below was sequenced from the same sample in a study of shared clonotypes between healthy human individuals (dated by TCRdb to 2020 to 2021). Library preparation used the immunoSEQ multiplex PCR assay. The immuneACCESS repertoire file appears here via TCRdb, limited to in-frame rearrangements. These files lack a portion of the clones; in checked studies, under half of the deficit traces to unresolved V genes, and the cause of the others is not known. This sample is represented by over a million clones; about four fifths of them were singletons. Of the sample, 0.55% to 0.7% is held by the ten largest clones. The sample was memory CD4+ T cells from PBMCs. The sample's cell subset or site label, decoded: CD45RA-negative fraction. The receptors come from a man aged 18 to 30 in good health. Some clones in this sample may be carry-over from other donors' samples.

V gene TRBV19 combines with J gene TRBJ1-5, with a possible D match to TRBD1 (5 bases). Germline V CDR1 and CDR2: LNHDA, SQIVND (reference sequence). The CDR3 sequence is 14 residues long. V was trimmed by 6 bases and J by 4 bases, leaving 13 bases between them. The CDR3 loop is CASSGQVYNQPQHF. Here the CDR3 DNA reads TGTGCCAGTAGCGGACAAGTATATAATCAGCCCCAGCATTTT.

This clone has a count of ten or more. The genes are TRBV28 and TRBJ2-7; D is undetermined. Looked up from germline, CDR1 is MDHEN and CDR2 is SYDVKM. CDR3 length: 14 amino acids. V lost 5 bases to trimming and J lost 0 bases, with 11 bases between them. This chain's CDR3 is CASSPLEVSYEQYF. CDR3 sequence (DNA): TGTGCCAGCAGTCCTCTTGAGGTCTCCTACGAGCAGTACTTC.

This sequence joins TRBV4-3 and TRBJ2-3, with TRBD2 matching over 11 bases. The trim removed 2 bases at V and 9 bases at J, leaving 13 bases unmatched. This CDR3 has 17 amino acids. CDR1 is LGHNA and CDR2 is YSLEER in the germline V gene. CDR3 bases: TGCGCCAGCAGCCAATCTCTACTAGCGGGGGAAACACGAACGCAGTATTTT. Translation: CASSQSLLAGETRTQYF.

This chain connects TRBV9 to TRBJ1-2; possibly TRBD1 for D (5 bases). CDR1 is SGDLS, CDR2 YYNGEE, per germline. The CDR3 runs 14 residues. The V end lost 0 bases, the J end lost 6 bases, and 12 bases lay between the germline ends. The CDR3 DNA is TGTGCCAGCAGCGTAGAAGGGCAGGGTGATGGCTACACCTTC. This gives the protein CASSVEGQGDGYTF.

This clone was recorded a few times. The chain employs TRBV29-1 and TRBJ2-5; D call uncertain. V was clipped by 1 base and J by 5 bases, with 11 bases between them. The CDR3 runs to 13 residues. The germline V gene has CDR1 SQVTM and CDR2 ANQGSEA. CDR3 region: CSVEVGSRETQYF. The CDR3 region has the DNA TGCAGCGTTGAAGTGGGCAGTAGGGAGACCCAGTACTTC.

This chain connects TRBV7-3 to TRBJ2-3; the match to TRBD1 covers 8 bases. Germline CDR1 and CDR2: SGHTA and FQGTGA. J was trimmed by 6 bases and V by 6 bases; bases with no gene match: 5. CDR3 length equals 13 residues. CDR3 DNA sequence: TGTGCCAGCAGGGACAGGGTGGGGGATACGCAGTATTTT. This gives the protein CASRDRVGDTQYF.

The chain joins TRBV29-1 to TRBJ2-2; 9 bases align to TRBD1. This CDR3 is 15 amino acids long. Per the germline V gene, CDR1 is SQVTM and CDR2 is ANQGSEA. V gave up 2 bases and J gave up 6 bases; unmatched junction bases: 7. The DNA of the CDR3 is TGCAGCGTTGAATGGGACAGGGCTCATGCCGGGGAGCTGTTTTTT. As protein: CSVEWDRAHAGELFF.

The chain is built from TRBV5-5 and TRBJ2-7, with D tentatively TRBD2 (5 bases). There are 14 residues in the CDR3. CDR1 SGHKS and CDR2 YYEKEE come from the germline V gene (reference sequence). Trimming took off 4 bases at V and 0 bases at J, with 11 bases between the two ends. The DNA of the CDR3 is TGTGCCAGCAGCCCCGGACTTGGCTCCTACGAGCAGTACTTC. It specifies CASSPGLGSYEQYF.

The chain is built from TRBV5-4 and TRBJ1-2, with a tentative D call TRBD1 (6 bases). V was cut by 0 bases and J by 8 bases, with 14 bases left in between. Germline CDR1 is SGHNT and CDR2 is YYREEE (reference sequence). CDR3 length equals 14 residues. In nucleotides, the CDR3 is TGTGCCAGCAGCTTGGGGTGGTTAGGGGGAGGCTACACCTTC. Translating gives CASSLGWLGGGYTF.

The chain carries TRBV7-2 and TRBJ1-3; D may be TRBD1 (5 bases). The V and J ends lost 5 bases and 0 bases respectively, with 17 bases between them. The CDR3 contains 17 residues. Germline lookup yields CDR1 SGHTA and CDR2 FQGNSA. For the CDR3, the DNA is TGTGCCAGCAGCCAAAATTCAGGGATCCGCTCTGGAAACACCATATATTTT. Protein sequence: CASSQNSGIRSGNTIYF.

The chain has TRBV2 and TRBJ2-2, with D perhaps TRBD2 (5 bases). The V gene lost 8 bases and the J gene lost 3 bases, with 10 bases spanning the gap. The CDR3 spans 13 residues. Germline loops: CDR1 SNHLY, CDR2 FYNNEI. This CDR3 reads CASGLADTGELFF. The CDR3 nucleotides are TGTGCCAGCGGTCTAGCTGACACCGGGGAGCTGTTTTTT.

The chain employs TRBV7-2 and TRBJ2-7; D uncertain. V lost 2 bases and J lost 2, with 4 bases in between. Germline-derived CDR1 and CDR2 are SGHTA and FQGNSA. CDR3 length: 12 residues. DNA of the CDR3: TGTGCCAGCAGCTTAATGGCCTACGAGCAGTACTTC. Encoded protein: CASSLMAYEQYF.

The chain combines TRBV15 with TRBJ2-1, with a possible D match to TRBD1 (5 bases). Germline V gives CDR1 LNHNV, CDR2 YYDKDF (reference sequence). V lost 8 bases and J lost 0, with 17 bases in between. The CDR3 consists of 16 residues. This CDR3 reads CATRFGRTSSYNEQFF. The CDR3 bases are TGTGCCACCCGCTTTGGGCGGACAAGCTCCTACAATGAGCAGTTCTTC.

The chain carries TRBV6-6 and TRBJ1-1; unclear D gene. Between the trimmed V and J ends, which lost 7 bases and 6 bases, there was a span of 6 bases. The CDR3 loop spans 10 amino acids. Germline V lookup: CDR1 MNHNY, CDR2 SVGAGI (reference sequence). DNA of the CDR3: TGTGCCAGCATGATCGCTGAAGCTTTCTTT. Translated: CASMIAEAFF.

This chain uses TRBV6-4 with TRBJ2-7; the match to TRBD2 covers 14 bases. The CDR3 covers 16 residues. CDR1 is MRHNA and CDR2 is SNTAGT in the germline V gene. The V and J ends lost 5 bases and 7 bases, in that order; junction bases with no gene match: 10. The CDR3 coding sequence is TGTGCCAGCAGTTTTAGACTAGCGGGAGGGCCGGGAGAGCAGTACTTC. It encodes CASSFRLAGGPGEQYF.

In this sample, this clone turned up a few times. The rearrangement joins TRBV28 to TRBJ1-2; 9 bases fit TRBD1. The germline CDR1 and CDR2 sequences are MDHEN and SYDVKM. This CDR3 contains 16 residues. V lost 7 bases, J lost 3 bases, and 12 bases stayed unmatched. DNA of the CDR3: TGTGCCAGCAAACCGGGACAGGGATCTCGGTACTATGGCTACACCTTC. This sequence encodes CASKPGQGSRYYGYTF.

This chain joins TRBV5-6 and TRBJ1-2; D may be TRBD1 (6 bases). Germline CDR1 SGHDT, CDR2 YYEEEE. The CDR3 extends over 15 amino acids. V lost 4 bases to trimming and J lost 0 bases, with 13 bases between them. In nucleotides, the CDR3 is TGTGCCAGCAGCCCTTGGGGGGCCGCTAACTATGGCTACACCTTC. This codes for CASSPWGAANYGYTF.

The genes are TRBV6-5 and TRBJ2-2; 9 nucleotides align to TRBD2. Unmatched junction bases numbered 7, after V lost 5 bases and J lost 6 bases. CDR1 MNHEY and CDR2 SVGAGI come from the germline V gene. The CDR3 consists of 15 residues. CDR3 bases: TGTGCCAGCAGTATCGGGGGGACTAGCTCCGGGGAGCTGTTTTTT. Translating gives CASSIGGTSSGELFF.

In regard to this clone: A far larger clone is off by one base, so a read error is likely. The rearrangement joins TRBV5-4 to TRBJ2-3; D call uncertain. From germline, CDR1 is SGHNT and CDR2 YYREEE (reference sequence). This CDR3 contains 13 residues. CDR3 loop: CAGSTMGGDTQYF. The DNA of the CDR3 is TGTGCCGGCAGTACGATGGGCGGAGATACGCAGTATTTT.

The J gene is TRBJ1-4, the V gene TRBV15, with TRBD1 as a possible D gene (5 bases). CDR3 length: 16 residues. The V gene's germline CDR1 is LNHNV and CDR2 YYDKDF (reference sequence). V lost 0 bases to trimming and J lost 0 bases, with 8 bases between them. This CDR3 is CATSRDVTATNEKLFF. As DNA, the CDR3 is TGTGCCACCAGCAGAGATGTGACAGCAACTAATGAAAAACTGTTTTTT.

Here the CDR3 reads CASSARDAGVRSYEQYF. The CDR3 DNA reads TGTGCCAGCAGCGCGAGGGATGCGGGAGTTAGGTCCTACGAGCAGTACTTC. The chain has TRBV7-8 and TRBJ2-7; 7 nucleotides match TRBD2. Trimming cost V 5 bases and J 1 base; bases outside gene matches: 14. CDR3 length: 17 residues. Germline assignment: CDR1 SGHVS and CDR2 FQNEAQ. Based on the CDR3 plus reference TRBV7-8 and TRBJ2-7, the full variable domain is GAGVSQSPRYKVAKRGQDVALRCDPISGHVSLFWYQQALGQGPEFLTYFQNEAQLDKSGLPSDRFFAERPEGSVSTLKIQRTQQEDSAVYLCASSARDAGVRSYEQYFGPGTRLTVT.

The count of this clone is one. The chain joins TRBV7-2 to TRBJ2-2, with 7 bases fitting TRBD2. V lost 4 bases to trimming and J lost 5 bases; unmatched junction nucleotides: 4. The CDR3 spans 14 residues. Germline lookup yields CDR1 SGHTA and CDR2 FQGNSA. In DNA form, the CDR3 reads TGTGCCAGCAGCTCCCGACTAGCAACCGGGGAGCTGTTTTTT. Protein: CASSSRLATGELFF.

Worth noting for this clone: Other DNA sequences from this sample encode an identical CDR3 as well. The chain has TRBV5-1 and TRBJ1-4; D unclear. V was cut by 1 base and J by 0 bases, with 4 bases left in between. Germline CDR1 SGHRS, CDR2 YFSETQ. CDR3 length: 14 amino acids. The CDR3 reads CASSLSSTNEKLFF. The CDR3 DNA reads TGCGCCAGCAGCTTGTCCTCAACTAATGAAAAACTGTTTTTT.

The chain recombines TRBV30 with TRBJ1-1; the D is unclear. Per the germline V gene, CDR1 is GTSNPN and CDR2 is SVGIG (reference sequence). V was shortened by 4 bases and J by 1 base, with 7 bases between the two germline ends. The CDR3 extends over 12 amino acids. Here the CDR3 DNA reads TGTGCCTGGATCCGGGGGAACACTGAAGCTTTCTTT. This translates into CAWIRGNTEAFF.

This chain connects TRBV7-2 to TRBJ2-1; 7 bases map to TRBD2. V was pared by 5 bases and J by 8 bases, with 21 bases of the junction left unmatched. The CDR3 is made up of 18 amino acids. Germline-derived CDR1 and CDR2 are SGHTA and FQGNSA. In DNA form, the CDR3 reads TGTGCCAGCAGCCCATCCACCGGGGCTAGCGGAAGTGGGGATGAGCAGTTCTTC. Protein product: CASSPSTGASGSGDEQFF. The whole variable domain, filled in from reference TRBV7-2 and TRBJ2-1, reads GAGVSQSPSNKVTEKGKDVELRCDPISGHTALYWYRQSLGQGLEFLIYFQGNSAPDKSGLPSDRFSAERTGGSVSTLTIQRTQQEDSAVYLCASSPSTGASGSGDEQFFGPGTRLTVL.